The clone carrying this TCR beta chain appeared many times. Its antigen is not identified. The study based diagnoses on clinical symptoms, serum thyroxine and TRAb, thyroid ultrasound and orbital computed tomography. The source of the sample is a study of T cells in Graves' hyperthyroidism and ophthalmopathy. The TCR beta CDR3 regions underwent amplification using RNA transcripts as the source. HTBI primers were used for first-round RT-PCR of the TCR CDR3. Each CDR3 protein gets one entry after TCRdb re-called the multiplex PCR reads with MiXCR. The table has 730,000 or so distinct CDR3 sequences, approximately 19% seen once. Study observations and caveats: A model of 13 V-J features distinguished ophthalmopathy from stable hyperthyroidism.

The ends were cut back, 6 bases at V and 4 bases at J, with 9 bases in the middle. Germline CDR1 reads SNHLY; CDR2 reads FYNNEI. The CDR3 consists of 12 residues. Sequenced: blood. The TCR sequence derives from a woman between 45 and 65 years old with Graves' hyperthyroidism that later progressed to Graves' ophthalmopathy. The V and J genes are TRBV2 and TRBJ2-5; D might be TRBD1 (5 bases). The CDR3 DNA follows: TGTGCCAGCAGGACTCAGGGAGAGACCCAGTACTTC. It codes for CASRTQGETQYF.